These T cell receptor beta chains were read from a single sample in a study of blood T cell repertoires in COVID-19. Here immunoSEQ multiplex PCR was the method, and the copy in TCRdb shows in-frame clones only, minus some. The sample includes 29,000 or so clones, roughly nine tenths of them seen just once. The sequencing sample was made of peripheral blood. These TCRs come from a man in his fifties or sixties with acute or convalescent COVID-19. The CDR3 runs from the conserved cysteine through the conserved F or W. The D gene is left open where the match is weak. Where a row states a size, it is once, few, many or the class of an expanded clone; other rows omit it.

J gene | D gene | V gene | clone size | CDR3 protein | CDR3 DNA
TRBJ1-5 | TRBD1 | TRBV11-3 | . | CASSLDLPGQVAGWPQHF | TGTGCCAGCAGCTTAGATCTGCCGGGACAGGTAGCCGGGTGGCCCCAGCATTTT
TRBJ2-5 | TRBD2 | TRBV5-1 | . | CASSVSMGGKIQETQYF | TGCGCCAGCAGCGTGTCCATGGGGGGGAAGATCCAAGAGACCCAGTACTTC
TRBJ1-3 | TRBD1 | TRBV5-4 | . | CAQQGGYGNTIYF | TGTGCGCAACAGGGGGGGTATGGAAACACCATATATTTT
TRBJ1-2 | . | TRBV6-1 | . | CASSERGGDGYTF | TGTGCCAGCAGTGAAAGGGGTGGGGATGGCTACACCTTC
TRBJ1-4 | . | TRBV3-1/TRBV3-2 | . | CASSQRMDTQRFGEKLFF | TGTGCCAGCAGCCAAAGAATGGACACCCAACGGTTTGGTGAAAAACTGTTTTTT
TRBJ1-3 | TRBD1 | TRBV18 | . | CASSPAIGGSSGNTIYF | TGTGCCAGCTCACCGGCCATAGGGGGCAGCTCTGGAAACACCATATATTTT
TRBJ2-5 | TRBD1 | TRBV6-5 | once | CASSWAGGAVEETQYF | TGTGCCAGCAGTTGGGCAGGGGGCGCGGTGGAGGAGACCCAGTACTTC
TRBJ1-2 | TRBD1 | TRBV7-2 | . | CASSHRGINYGYTF | TGTGCCAGCAGCCACAGGGGGATTAACTATGGCTACACCTTC
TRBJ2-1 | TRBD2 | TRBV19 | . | CASSMASGGRDEQFF | TGTGCCAGTAGTATGGCTAGCGGGGGGAGGGATGAGCAGTTCTTC
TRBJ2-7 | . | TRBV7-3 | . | CASSSSPQTYEQYF | TGTGCCAGCAGCTCCTCCCCGCAGACCTACGAGCAGTACTTC
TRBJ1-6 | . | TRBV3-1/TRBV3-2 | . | CASSQAGAENSPLHF | TGTGCCAGCAGCCAGGCGGGGGCGGAGAATTCACCCCTCCACTTT
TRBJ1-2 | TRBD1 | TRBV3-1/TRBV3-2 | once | CASSPRNRGSNYGYTF | TGTGCCAGCAGCCCTCGTAACAGGGGATCGAACTATGGCTACACCTTC
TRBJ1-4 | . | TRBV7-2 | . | CASSLAAGPNEKLFF | TGTGCCAGCAGCTTAGCGGCAGGTCCTAATGAAAAACTGTTTTTT
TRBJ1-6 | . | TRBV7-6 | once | CASSLSPGESSPLHF | TGTGCCAGCAGCTTATCCCCGGGGGAGAGTTCACCCCTCCACTTT
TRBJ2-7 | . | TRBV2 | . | CASSEYRVYEQYF | TGTGCCAGCAGTGAATACAGGGTCTACGAGCAGTACTTC
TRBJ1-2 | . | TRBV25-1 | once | CASSDLMSGGYTF | TGTGCCAGCAGTGATCTTATGTCGGGAGGCTACACCTTC
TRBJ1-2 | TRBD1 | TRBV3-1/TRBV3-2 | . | CASSQHPQGIGYGYTF | TGTGCCAGCAGCCAACACCCACAGGGGATCGGCTATGGCTACACCTTC
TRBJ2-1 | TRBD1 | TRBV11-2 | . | CASSRGDRDNEQFF | TGTGCCAGCAGCAGAGGGGACAGGGATAATGAGCAGTTCTTC
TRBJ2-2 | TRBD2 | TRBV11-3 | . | CASSLGGGINTGELFF | TGTGCCAGCAGCTTAGGGGGAGGGATCAACACCGGGGAGCTGTTTTTT
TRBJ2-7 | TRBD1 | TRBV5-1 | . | CASSRTTGGTYEQYF | TGCGCCAGCAGCCGGACGACAGGGGGGACCTACGAGCAGTACTTC
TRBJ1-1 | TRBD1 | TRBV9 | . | CASSVGGTGQNTEAFF | TGTGCCAGCAGCGTAGGAGGGACAGGGCAGAACACTGAAGCTTTCTTT
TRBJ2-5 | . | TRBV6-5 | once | CASSILPRETQYF | TGTGCCAGCTCCATCCTACCCCGAGAGACCCAGTACTTC
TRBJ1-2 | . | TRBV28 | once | CASSPSRTIYGYTF | TGTGCCAGCAGTCCCTCGCGGACAATCTATGGCTACACCTTC
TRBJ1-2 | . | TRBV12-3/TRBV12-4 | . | CASTLGVFDYTF | TGTGCCAGCACTCTAGGGGTATTTGACTACACCTTC
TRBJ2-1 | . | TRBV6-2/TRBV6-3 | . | CASSSSGLSSYNEQFF | TGTGCCAGCAGTTCCTCGGGACTTAGCTCCTACAATGAGCAGTTCTTC
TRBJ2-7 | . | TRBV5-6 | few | CASSSAGFYEQYF | TGTGCCAGCAGCTCGGCGGGATTCTACGAGCAGTACTTC
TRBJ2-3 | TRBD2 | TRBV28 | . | CASFPGLTSGRTDTQYF | TGTGCCAGCTTCCCGGGATTGACTAGCGGGAGAACAGATACGCAGTATTTT
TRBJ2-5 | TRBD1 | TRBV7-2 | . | CASSLSGQGETQYF | TGTGCCAGCAGCTTAAGCGGACAGGGAGAGACCCAGTACTTC
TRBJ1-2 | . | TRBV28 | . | CASSFWGYPNYGYTF | TGTGCCAGCAGTTTTTGGGGCTACCCTAACTATGGCTACACCTTC
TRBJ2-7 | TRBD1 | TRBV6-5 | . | CASSIGTAGYQQYF | TGTGCCAGCAGTATCGGGACAGCAGGTTACCAGCAGTACTTC
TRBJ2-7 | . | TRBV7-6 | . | CASSFGPSDEQYF | TGTGCCAGCAGCTTTGGCCCTAGTGACGAGCAGTACTTC
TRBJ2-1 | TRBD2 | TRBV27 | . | CASTSGLAGRGEQFF | TGTGCCAGCACCAGTGGTCTAGCGGGGAGGGGTGAGCAGTTCTTC
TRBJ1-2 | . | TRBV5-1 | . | CASSLGGTEYGYTF | TGCGCCAGCAGCTTGGGCGGGACGGAGTATGGCTACACCTTC
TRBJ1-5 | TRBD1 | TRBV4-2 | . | CASSLGTVSNQPQHF | TGTGCCAGCAGCCTAGGGACAGTTAGCAATCAGCCCCAGCATTTT
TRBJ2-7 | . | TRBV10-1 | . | CASNPWTVFPYEQYF | TGCGCCAGCAATCCTTGGACAGTTTTTCCCTACGAGCAGTACTTC
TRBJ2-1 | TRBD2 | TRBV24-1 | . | CATSDSGLAGGSSYNEQFF | TGTGCCACCAGTGATTCGGGACTAGCGGGAGGGAGCTCCTACAATGAGCAGTTCTTC
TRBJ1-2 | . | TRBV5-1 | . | CASSLVEPLSYGYTF | TGCGCCAGCAGCTTGGTAGAGCCACTTAGCTATGGCTACACCTTC
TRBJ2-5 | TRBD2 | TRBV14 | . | CASSPWGGARETQYF | TGTGCCAGCAGCCCCTGGGGGGGAGCCCGAGAGACCCAGTACTTC
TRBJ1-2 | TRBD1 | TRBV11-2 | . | CASSFTGEGGYTF | TGTGCCAGCAGCTTCACAGGGGAAGGTGGCTACACCTTC
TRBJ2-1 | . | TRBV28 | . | CASTVGVSSSYNEQFF | TGTGCCAGCACCGTAGGGGTATCGAGCTCCTACAATGAGCAGTTCTTC
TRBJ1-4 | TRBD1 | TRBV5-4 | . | CASRDRVDEKLFF | TGTGCCAGCCGGGACAGGGTTGACGAAAAACTGTTTTTT
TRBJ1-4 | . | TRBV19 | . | CASSPRVGNEKLFF | TGTGCCAGTAGTCCGCGGGTGGGTAATGAAAAACTGTTTTTT
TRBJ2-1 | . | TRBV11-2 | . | CASSLAGGPYNEQFF | TGTGCCAGCAGCCTAGCCGGAGGTCCTTACAATGAGCAGTTCTTC
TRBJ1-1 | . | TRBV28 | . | CAILPGGWNTEAFF | TGTGCCATCCTCCCGGGGGGGTGGAACACTGAAGCTTTCTTT
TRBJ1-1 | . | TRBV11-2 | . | CASSWTEMNTEAFF | TGTGCCAGCAGCTGGACAGAGATGAACACTGAAGCTTTCTTT
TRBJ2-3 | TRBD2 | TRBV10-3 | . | CAISREVAGGADTQYF | TGTGCCATCAGTCGTGAGGTAGCGGGGGGAGCAGATACGCAGTATTTT
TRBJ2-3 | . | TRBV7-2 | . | CASSLTRADTQYF | TGTGCCAGCAGCTTAACCAGGGCAGATACGCAGTATTTT
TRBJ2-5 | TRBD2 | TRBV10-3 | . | CAISSGGPGEETQYF | TGTGCCATCAGTAGCGGGGGCCCAGGAGAAGAGACCCAGTACTTC
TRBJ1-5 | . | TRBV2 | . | CASSRDSFNQPQHF | TGTGCCAGCAGTCGCGACAGCTTCAATCAGCCCCAGCATTTT
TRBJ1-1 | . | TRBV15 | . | CATSRALGSTEAFF | TGTGCCACCAGCAGAGCCCTGGGCAGCACTGAAGCTTTCTTT
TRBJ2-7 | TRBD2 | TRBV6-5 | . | CASRTSGYEQYF | TGTGCCAGCAGGACTAGCGGGTACGAGCAGTACTTC
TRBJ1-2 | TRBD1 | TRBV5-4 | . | CASSLGAGGIGGYGYTF | TGTGCCAGCAGCTTGGGCGCAGGGGGAATCGGTGGCTATGGCTACACCTTC
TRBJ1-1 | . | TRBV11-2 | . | CASSLDRGAEAFF | TGTGCCAGCAGCTTAGATCGGGGGGCTGAAGCTTTCTTT
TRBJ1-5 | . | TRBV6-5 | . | CASSYVSGDQPQHF | TGTGCCAGCAGTTACGTTAGTGGAGATCAGCCCCAGCATTTT
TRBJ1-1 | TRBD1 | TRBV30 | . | CAWTGQGGTEAFF | TGTGCCTGGACTGGACAGGGCGGCACTGAAGCTTTCTTT
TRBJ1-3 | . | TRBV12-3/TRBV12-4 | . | CASRGRRNTIYF | TGTGCCAGCAGGGGGCGGAGAAACACCATATATTTT
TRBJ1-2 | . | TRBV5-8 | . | CASSLAANYGYTF | TGTGCCAGCAGCTTGGCCGCTAACTATGGCTACACCTTC
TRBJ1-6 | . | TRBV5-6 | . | CASSYYYRQDYSPLHF | TGTGCCAGCAGCTACTACTACAGACAGGATTATTCACCCCTCCACTTT
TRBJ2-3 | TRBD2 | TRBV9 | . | CASSVGLTSGTTDTQYF | TGTGCCAGCAGCGTAGGGTTGACTAGCGGGACAACAGATACGCAGTATTTT